This is a list of T cell receptor beta chains from one sample in a study of neurological immune-mediated disorders. TCRdb itself ran the 5' RACE reads through MiXCR, one entry per CDR3 protein. The table has 20,000 to 30,000 distinct CDR3 sequences, 10% to 15% seen once; the top ten hold 10% to 15%. Sequenced: PBMCs. The receptors derive from a woman between 55 and 75 years old with HTLV-1-associated myelopathy (HAM/TSP). CDR3s include the opening cysteine and the closing phenylalanine or tryptophan. A D gene is named only where the DNA matches it firmly. Clone size is not always given. Where it is, it says once, few, many or a class for expanded clones.

>TRBV27|.|TRBJ1-4|few
CASSFSQGNEKLFF
TGTGCCAGCAGTTTTAGTCAGGGAAATGAAAAACTGTTTTTT
>TRBV30|TRBD1|TRBJ1-1|few
CAWTQGQGRRWNTEAFF
TGTGCCTGGACTCAGGGACAGGGGAGGAGATGGAACACTGAAGCTTTCTTT
>TRBV15|.|TRBJ1-2|many
CATSRRDGTNYGYTF
TGTGCCACCAGCAGAAGGGACGGAACTAACTATGGCTACACCTTC
>TRBV29-1|TRBD2|TRBJ2-7|many
CSVRGSSGRARDEQYF
TGCAGCGTCCGAGGATCTAGCGGGAGGGCCCGCGACGAGCAGTACTTC
>TRBV20-1|TRBD2|TRBJ2-1|many
CSAAGVGNEQFF
TGCAGTGCCGCGGGAGTGGGGAATGAGCAGTTCTTC
>TRBV20-1|.|TRBJ2-7|many
CSAIVPRLSSYEQYF
TGCAGTGCTATAGTCCCCCGCTTGAGCTCCTACGAGCAGTACTTC
>TRBV10-3|.|TRBJ1-1|medium-sized
CAIMVSGKGTEAFF
TGTGCCATCATGGTGTCTGGGAAGGGTACTGAAGCTTTCTTT
>TRBV20-1|.|TRBJ2-5|medium-sized
CSATGTTEETQYF
TGCAGTGCCACAGGGACAACTGAAGAGACCCAGTACTTC
>TRBV24-1|.|TRBJ2-2|many
CATSEGGAPNTGELFF
TGTGCCACCAGTGAAGGGGGGGCGCCGAACACCGGGGAGCTGTTTTTT
>TRBV5-1|.|TRBJ2-4|many
CASSLDGAKNIQYF
TGCGCCAGCAGCTTGGATGGAGCCAAAAACATTCAGTACTTC
>TRBV20-1|.|TRBJ1-1|many
CSARDPPNTEAFF
TGCAGTGCTAGAGATCCCCCGAACACTGAAGCTTTCTTT
>TRBV7-9|TRBD2|TRBJ2-2|many
CASPGGPDSSGSWNTGELFF
TGTGCCAGCCCTGGGGGTCCGGACTCGAGCGGGAGCTGGAACACCGGGGAGCTGTTTTTT
>TRBV2|.|TRBJ1-5|.
CASRDGSSVGSNQPQHF
TGTGCCAGCAGGGATGGAAGTTCGGTCGGTAGCAATCAGCCCCAGCATTTT
>TRBV9|TRBD2|TRBJ2-4|many
CASSVGGLADAGVAKNIQYF
TGTGCCAGCAGCGTCGGGGGACTAGCGGACGCTGGGGTGGCCAAAAACATTCAGTACTTC